The T cell receptor beta chain described here comes from a study of blood T cell repertoires in COVID-19. Profiled with immunoSEQ multiplex PCR; TCRdb holds only in-frame clones, not every one. The data contain about 220,000 clones, roughly four fifths of them singletons. The CDR3 is made up of 15 amino acids. With V trimmed by 0 bases and J by 2 bases, 4 bases remained unmatched. The V gene's germline CDR1 is SGHTA and CDR2 FQGNSA. There are a few counts of this clone. The sequence derives from a woman aged 55-70 years who had recovered from COVID-19. The sequenced sample consisted of PBMCs or T cells enriched from blood (not recorded which). This chain links TRBV7-2 with TRBJ2-7, with TRBD1 identical over 7 bases. CDR3 region: CASSLARTGTYEQYF. Here the CDR3 DNA reads TGTGCCAGCAGCTTAGCGCGGACAGGCACCTACGAGCAGTACTTC.